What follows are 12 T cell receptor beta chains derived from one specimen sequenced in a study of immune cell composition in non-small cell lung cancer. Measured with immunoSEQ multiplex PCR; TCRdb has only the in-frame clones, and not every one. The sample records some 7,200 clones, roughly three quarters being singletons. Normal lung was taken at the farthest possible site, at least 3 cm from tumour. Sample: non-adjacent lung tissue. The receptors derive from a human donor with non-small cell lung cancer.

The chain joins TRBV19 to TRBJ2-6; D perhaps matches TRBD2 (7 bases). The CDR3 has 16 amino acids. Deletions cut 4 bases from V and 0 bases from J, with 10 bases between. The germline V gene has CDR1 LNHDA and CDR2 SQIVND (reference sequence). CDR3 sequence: CASSTRGGSGANVLTF. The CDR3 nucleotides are TGTGCCAGTAGTACAAGGGGGGGCTCTGGGGCCAACGTCCTGACTTTC. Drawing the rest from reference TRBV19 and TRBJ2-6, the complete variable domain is DGGITQSPKYLFRKEGQNVTLSCEQNLNHDAMYWYRQDPGQGLRLIYYSQIVNDFQKGDIAEGYSVSREKKESFPLTVTSAQKNPTAFYLCASSTRGGSGANVLTFGAGSRLTVL.

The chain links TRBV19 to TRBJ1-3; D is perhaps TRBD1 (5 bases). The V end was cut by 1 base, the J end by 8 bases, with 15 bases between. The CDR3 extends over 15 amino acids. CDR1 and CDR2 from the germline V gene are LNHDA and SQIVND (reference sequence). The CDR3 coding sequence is TGTGCCAGTAGTATAGCCCCGGGACTCTCAGACACCATATATTTT. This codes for CASSIAPGLSDTIYF.

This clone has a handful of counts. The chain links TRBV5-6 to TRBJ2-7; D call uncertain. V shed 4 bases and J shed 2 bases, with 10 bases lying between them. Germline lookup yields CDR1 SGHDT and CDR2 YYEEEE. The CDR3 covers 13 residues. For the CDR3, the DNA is TGTGCCAGCAGCGGAACAGTGGCCTACGAGCAGTACTTC. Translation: CASSGTVAYEQYF.

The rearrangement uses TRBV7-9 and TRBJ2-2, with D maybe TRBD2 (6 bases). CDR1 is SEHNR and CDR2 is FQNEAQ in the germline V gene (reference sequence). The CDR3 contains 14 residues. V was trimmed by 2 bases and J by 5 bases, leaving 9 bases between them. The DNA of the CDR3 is TGTGCCAGCAGCTTACTAGCGAGTACCGGGGAGCTGTTTTTT. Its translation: CASSLLASTGELFF. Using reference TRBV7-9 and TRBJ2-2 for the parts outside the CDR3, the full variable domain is DTGVSQNPRHKITKRGQNVTFRCDPISEHNRLYWYRQTLGQGPEFLTYFQNEAQLEKSRLLSDRFSAERPKGSFSTLEIQRTEQGDSAMYLCASSLLASTGELFFGEGSRLTVL.

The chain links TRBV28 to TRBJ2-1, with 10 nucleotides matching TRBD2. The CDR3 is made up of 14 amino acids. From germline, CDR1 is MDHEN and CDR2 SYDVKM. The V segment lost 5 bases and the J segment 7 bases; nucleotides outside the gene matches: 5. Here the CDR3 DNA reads TGTGCCAGCAGTCTAGCGGGAGTGGGGAATGAGCAGTTCTTC. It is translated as CASSLAGVGNEQFF. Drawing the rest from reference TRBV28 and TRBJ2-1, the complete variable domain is DVKVTQSSRYLVKRTGEKVFLECVQDMDHENMFWYRQDPGLGLRLIYFSYDVKMKEKGDIPEGYSVSREKKERFSLILESASTNQTSMYLCASSLAGVGNEQFFGPGTRLTVL.

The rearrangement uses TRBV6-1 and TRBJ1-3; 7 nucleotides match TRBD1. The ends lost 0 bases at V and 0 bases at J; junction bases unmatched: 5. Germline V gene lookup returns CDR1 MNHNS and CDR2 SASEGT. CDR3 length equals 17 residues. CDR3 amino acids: CASSEAWTGVSGNTIYF. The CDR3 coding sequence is TGTGCCAGCAGTGAAGCGTGGACAGGAGTCTCTGGAAACACCATATATTTT.

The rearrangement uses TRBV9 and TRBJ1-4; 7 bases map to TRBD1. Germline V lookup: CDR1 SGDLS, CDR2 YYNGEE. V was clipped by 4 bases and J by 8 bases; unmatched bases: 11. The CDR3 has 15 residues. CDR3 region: CASSLRQGRREKLFF. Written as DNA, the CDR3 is TGTGCCAGCAGCCTTCGACAGGGAAGGAGGGAAAAACTGTTTTTT.

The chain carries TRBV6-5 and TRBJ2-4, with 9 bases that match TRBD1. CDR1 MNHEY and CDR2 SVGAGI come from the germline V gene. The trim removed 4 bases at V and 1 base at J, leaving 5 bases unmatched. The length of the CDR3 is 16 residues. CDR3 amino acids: CASSLRQGVAKNIQYF. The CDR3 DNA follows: TGTGCCAGCAGTTTGAGACAGGGGGTCGCCAAAAACATTCAGTACTTC.

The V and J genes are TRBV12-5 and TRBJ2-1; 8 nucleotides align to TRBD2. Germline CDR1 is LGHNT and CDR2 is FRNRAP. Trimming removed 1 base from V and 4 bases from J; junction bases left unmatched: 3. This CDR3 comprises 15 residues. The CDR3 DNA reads TGTGCTAGTGGTTTGGGACTAGCGCTGTACAATGAGCAGTTCTTC. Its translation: CASGLGLALYNEQFF.

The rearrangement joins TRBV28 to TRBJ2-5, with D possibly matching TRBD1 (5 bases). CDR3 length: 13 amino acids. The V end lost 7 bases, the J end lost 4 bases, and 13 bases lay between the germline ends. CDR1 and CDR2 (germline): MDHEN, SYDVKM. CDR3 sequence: CASMGWQGETQYF. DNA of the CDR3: TGTGCCAGCATGGGTTGGCAGGGAGAGACCCAGTACTTC.

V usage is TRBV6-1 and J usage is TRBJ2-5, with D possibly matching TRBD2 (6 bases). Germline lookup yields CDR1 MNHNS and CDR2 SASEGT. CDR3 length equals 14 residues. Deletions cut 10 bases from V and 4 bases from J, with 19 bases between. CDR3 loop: CATSDGGWTETQYF. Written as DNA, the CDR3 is TGTGCCACCTCCGATGGAGGGTGGACAGAGACCCAGTACTTC.

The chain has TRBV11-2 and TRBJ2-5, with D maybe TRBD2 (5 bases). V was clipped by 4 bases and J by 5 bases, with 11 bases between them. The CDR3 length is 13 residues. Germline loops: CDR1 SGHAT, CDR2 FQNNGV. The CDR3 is CASSSRGRETQYF. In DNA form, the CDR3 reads TGTGCCAGCAGCTCCCGGGGTCGGGAGACCCAGTACTTC.